The clone carrying this T cell receptor beta chain was counted a few times. The antigen is unknown. This sample was included in a study of spatial heterogeneity in lung cancer. Study information: Consistently, beta-chain sequences turned up in larger numbers than alpha-chain sequences did.

Described time point: sample taken at primary tumor resection. The authors sequenced whole RNA from tumor, nontumor lung or frozen PBMC without sorting. Patients with untreated early-stage non-small cell lung cancer, numbering roughly 69, were the donors. A unique molecular identifier was carried by every single TCR cDNA molecule. TCRdb recomputed calls from the 5' RACE reads with MiXCR, one row per CDR3 protein. This sample has roughly 17,000 distinct CDR3 sequences, with under 20% found just once. Between the trimmed V and J ends, which lost 4 bases and 6 bases, there was a span of 13 bases. The CDR3 runs 14 residues. Germline assignment: CDR1 WNHNN and CDR2 SYGVQD (reference sequence). Study-wide points: Among blood samples, ubiquitous expanded tumor TCRs appeared more at resection than at follow-up.

The sequence derives from a male donor with early-stage non-small cell lung cancer. V and J are TRBV10-1 and TRBJ2-1, with D possibly called TRBD1 or TRBD2 (5 bases each). Specimen: PBMCs, collected at surgery. The CDR3 sequence: CASSGTLRGNEQFF. CDR3 in DNA: TGCGCCAGCAGTGGGACCCTGAGGGGCAATGAGCAGTTCTTC.